Below, 25 T cell receptor beta chains from the same sample are listed, as sequenced in a study of blood T cell repertoires in COVID-19. Sequenced by immunoSEQ multiplex PCR; TCRdb stores in-frame clones only, minus some. The sample carries about 230,000 clones, approximately 82% recorded once. Sample: peripheral blood. These TCRs come from a man aged 40-49 years with active or convalescent COVID-19.

The V gene is TRBV12-3 or TRBV12-4, the J gene TRBJ1-2; D is ambiguous. V lost 5 bases, J lost 0 bases, and 7 bases lay in between. The length of the CDR3 is 13 residues. DNA for the CDR3: TGTGCCAGCAGTCCGCGTCCTAACTATGGCTACACCTTC. This encodes CASSPRPNYGYTF.

This clone was observed at least ten times. This chain connects TRBV19 to TRBJ2-2, with 7 bases matching TRBD1. Trimming at V came to 5 bases and at J to 3 bases, leaving 6 bases not matched to a gene. Germline V gives CDR1 LNHDA, CDR2 SQIVND (reference sequence). The CDR3 runs 15 residues. CDR3 bases: TGTGCCAGTAGTCCGATCGACAGGGACACCGGGGAGCTGTTTTTT. This codes for CASSPIDRDTGELFF.

The chain carries TRBV3-1 (or the pseudogene TRBV3-2) and TRBJ2-7; D might be TRBD2 (6 bases). Germline V gene lookup returns CDR1 LGHDT and CDR2 YNNKEL (reference sequence). The CDR3 consists of 15 residues. V was cut by 2 bases and J by 5 bases, with 16 bases left in between. CDR3 DNA: TGTGCCAGCAGCCAATACGGGGGAGGTTTTCACGAGCAGTACTTC. It is translated as CASSQYGGGFHEQYF.

V and J are TRBV2 and TRBJ1-1; no clear D gene. Between the trimmed V and J ends, which lost 3 bases and 0 bases, there was a span of 11 bases. Germline V gene data show CDR1 as SNHLY and CDR2 as FYNNEI. This CDR3 is 15 amino acids long. CDR3 in DNA: TGTGCCAGCAGTGAGGCTAGAACTATGAACACTGAAGCTTTCTTT. Amino acid sequence: CASSEARTMNTEAFF.

The chain carries TRBV9 and TRBJ1-2; possible D gene TRBD1, 6 bases. The CDR3 sequence is 15 residues long. The V end was cut by 0 bases, the J end by 4 bases, with 13 bases between. CDR1 and CDR2 (germline): SGDLS, YYNGEE. This chain's CDR3 is CASSVEGGGTYGYTF. The CDR3 DNA sequence: TGTGCCAGCAGCGTAGAGGGCGGGGGCACCTATGGCTACACCTTC. Complete variable domain (other parts from reference TRBV9 and TRBJ1-2): DSGVTQTPKHLITATGQRVTLRCSPRSGDLSVYWYQQSLDQGLQFLIQYYNGEERAKGNILERFSAQQFPDLHSELNLSSLELGDSALYFCASSVEGGGTYGYTFGSGTRLTVV.

The chain is built from TRBV9 and TRBJ1-5, with D perhaps matching TRBD1 (6 bases). The CDR3 loop spans 14 amino acids. The V gene's germline CDR1 is SGDLS and CDR2 YYNGEE. Trimming shortened V by 6 bases and J by 4 bases, and 14 bases separated the two germline ends. CDR3 nucleotides: TGTGCCAGCAACCAAGGGGGGGAAAATCAGCCCCAGCATTTT. Amino acids: CASNQGGENQPQHF.

The genes are TRBV14 and TRBJ2-1, with 9 bases matching TRBD2. Unmatched junction bases numbered 8, after V lost 2 bases and J lost 3 bases. The CDR3 loop spans 17 amino acids. Germline values: CDR1 SGHDN, CDR2 FVKESK. CDR3 coding DNA: TGTGCCAGCAGCCAACCATCTAGCGGGGAGGACTACAATGAGCAGTTCTTC. Amino acids: CASSQPSSGEDYNEQFF.

The chain is built from TRBV3-1 (or the pseudogene TRBV3-2) and TRBJ2-1; 9 bases fit TRBD2. The CDR3 sequence is 15 residues long. J lost 3 bases, V lost 1 base, and 1 base had no gene match. Germline V CDR1 and CDR2: LGHDT, YNNKEL (reference sequence). The CDR3: CASSQGSGGYNEQFF. CDR3 in DNA: TGTGCCAGCAGCCAAGGTAGCGGGGGCTACAATGAGCAGTTCTTC.

The chain has TRBV29-1 and TRBJ1-2; D is ambiguous. With 1 base removed from V and 0 bases from J, the gap between germline ends came to 12 bases. Germline-derived CDR1 and CDR2 are SQVTM and ANQGSEA. The CDR3 is 15 residues long. This CDR3 is CSVEAIGRSNYGYTF. The CDR3 region has the DNA TGCAGCGTTGAAGCAATAGGGAGATCTAACTATGGCTACACCTTC.

This clone came up a few times. The chain carries TRBV2 and TRBJ1-3; TRBD1 matches at 8 bases. Germline V gives CDR1 SNHLY, CDR2 FYNNEI. This CDR3 is built from 14 residues. The ends lost 3 bases at V and 6 bases at J; junction bases unmatched: 4. CDR3 DNA sequence: TGTGCCAGCAGTGAGGCAGGGGGCTCAAACACCATATATTTT. Amino acids: CASSEAGGSNTIYF.

The chain recombines TRBV6-5 with TRBJ1-5; D is ambiguous. Trimming pared 6 bases from V and 0 bases from J, leaving 3 bases between. From germline, CDR1 is MNHEY and CDR2 SVGAGI. The length of the CDR3 is 12 residues. The CDR3 DNA follows: TGTGCCAGCAGGTATAGCAATCAGCCCCAGCATTTT. This sequence encodes CASRYSNQPQHF.

The chain links TRBV24-1 to TRBJ2-7; D perhaps matches TRBD1 (6 bases). CDR1 and CDR2 from the germline V gene are KGHDR and SFDVKD. V lost 3 bases to trimming and J lost 0 bases, with 11 bases between them. The CDR3 runs to 15 residues. The CDR3 region has the DNA TGTGCCACCAGTGATGGGACATGGGGCTCCTACGAGCAGTACTTC. This gives the protein CATSDGTWGSYEQYF.

This chain links TRBV7-3 with TRBJ2-1, with TRBD2 matching 10 bases. The CDR3 spans 16 residues. V shed 5 bases and J 0 bases; nucleotides not matched to a gene: 4. Per germline, CDR1 SGHTA and CDR2 FQGTGA. The CDR3 loop reads CASSPGLAASYNEQFF. CDR3 sequence (DNA): TGTGCCAGCAGCCCCGGACTAGCGGCCTCCTACAATGAGCAGTTCTTC.

The V and J genes are TRBV14 and TRBJ1-4; D gene uncertain. Germline V CDR1 and CDR2: SGHDN, FVKESK. The V end was cut by 3 bases, the J end by 10 bases, with 15 bases between. The CDR3 has 14 residues. The DNA for the CDR3 is TGTGCCAGCAGCCAGCGTCGGCAGGATGGAAAACTGTTTTTT. Translating it yields CASSQRRQDGKLFF.

The CDR3 loop reads CASSQFGNTEAFF. CDR3 nucleotides: TGCGCCAGCAGCCAATTCGGTAACACTGAAGCTTTCTTT. V gene TRBV4-1 combines with J gene TRBJ1-1, with no clear D. CDR1 and CDR2 from the germline V gene are MGHRA and YSYEKL. The CDR3 extends over 13 amino acids. V was trimmed by 2 bases and J by 2 bases, leaving 6 bases between them.

The CDR3 here is CASSPAALYYEQYF. Written as DNA, the CDR3 is TGTGCCAGCAGCCCCGCGGCACTTTACTACGAGCAGTACTTC. The J gene is TRBJ2-7, the V gene TRBV28, with unresolved D. This CDR3 is 14 amino acids long. V was trimmed by 6 bases and J by 3 bases, leaving 15 bases between them. Germline lookup yields CDR1 MDHEN and CDR2 SYDVKM.

The CDR3 DNA is TGTGCTAGTGGTTTGGTACGCGCGGGGGGCCTCACAGATACGCAGTATTTT. Translated, it gives CASGLVRAGGLTDTQYF. The V and J genes are TRBV12-5 and TRBJ2-3; 8 bases are shared with TRBD2. This CDR3 spans 17 amino acids. Germline CDR1 and CDR2: LGHNT and FRNRAP. V dropped 0 bases and J dropped 2; count of bases not matched to a gene: 7.

V and J are TRBV5-1 and TRBJ2-7, with 8 bases matching TRBD1. Germline V gives CDR1 SGHRS, CDR2 YFSETQ. CDR3 length equals 16 residues. With V trimmed by 4 bases and J by 2 bases, 11 bases remained unmatched. This chain's CDR3 is CASSALTGAGTYEQYF. The CDR3 DNA sequence: TGCGCCAGCAGCGCATTGACAGGGGCGGGGACCTACGAGCAGTACTTC.

CDR3 amino acids: CASRPIPQGSGNTIYF. The CDR3 nucleotides read TGTGCCAGCAGACCTATACCCCAGGGATCTGGAAACACCATATATTTT. The rearrangement links TRBV9 to TRBJ1-3; the D gene is possibly TRBD1 (5 bases). This CDR3 comprises 16 residues. The germline V gene has CDR1 SGDLS and CDR2 YYNGEE. V lost 5 bases to trimming and J lost 1 base, with 16 bases between them.

The chain joins TRBV27 to TRBJ1-6; perhaps TRBD1 as D (5 bases). Germline CDR1 reads MNHEY; CDR2 reads SMNVEV (reference sequence). Trimming took off 6 bases at V and 8 bases at J, with 14 bases between the two ends. This CDR3 spans 14 amino acids. The CDR3 DNA sequence: TGTGCCAGCAGGGACGGGGGAAGGGATTCACCCCTCCACTTT. Protein: CASRDGGRDSPLHF.

The rearrangement joins TRBV11-1 to TRBJ2-2; possibly TRBD1 for D (8 bases). The CDR3 is 16 residues long. Between the trimmed V and J ends, which lost 5 bases and 3 bases, there was a span of 16 bases. Germline CDR1 SGHAT, CDR2 FQDESV (reference sequence). CDR3 sequence reads: CASSHGQGGYTGELFF. CDR3 sequence (DNA): TGTGCCAGCAGCCACGGACAGGGAGGGTACACCGGGGAGCTGTTTTTT.

The chain has TRBV19 and TRBJ2-7, with D perhaps matching TRBD2 (5 bases). Looked up from germline, CDR1 is LNHDA and CDR2 is SQIVND (reference sequence). The CDR3 extends over 13 amino acids. The V gene lost 6 bases and the J gene lost 7 bases, with 16 bases spanning the gap. In DNA form, the CDR3 reads TGTGCCAGTAGCCAGGCAGATTCGGGGGAGCAGTACTTC. It encodes CASSQADSGEQYF.

Comments on this clone: One end of the junction is discordant with germline, which a read error may explain. The chain combines TRBV5-1 with TRBJ2-2; D may be TRBD1 (6 bases). Germline CDR1 reads SGHRS; CDR2 reads YFSETQ. The CDR3 spans 16 residues. This CDR3 reads CASRLDSSYLTGELFF. Written as DNA, the CDR3 is TGCGCCAGCAGATTGGACAGTTCTTACCTCACCGGGGAGCTGTTTTTT.

The chain is built from TRBV19 and TRBJ1-6, with D unclear. Germline lookup yields CDR1 LNHDA and CDR2 SQIVND (reference sequence). Trimming cost V 2 bases and J 6 bases, with 5 bases left between them. The CDR3 length is 13 residues. The CDR3 DNA reads as TGTGCCAGTAGTATATACAGTAATTCACCCCTCCACTTT. Translating it yields CASSIYSNSPLHF.

The chain uses TRBV11-3 and TRBJ2-2; D is uncertain. Trimming left V 1 base short and J 4 bases short, with 7 bases between. The germline gives CDR1 SGHNT, CDR2 YENEEA. The CDR3 extends over 14 amino acids. CDR3 sequence: CASSLAGFTGELFF. CDR3 nucleotide sequence: TGTGCCAGCAGCTTAGCGGGTTTCACCGGGGAGCTGTTTTTT.